The 28 T cell receptor beta chains listed next were all sequenced from one sample in a study of cytomegalovirus exposure and HLA in healthy donors. Sequencing used immunoSEQ multiplex PCR; TCRdb keeps in-frame clones, though not all of them. Among about 240,000 clones, just under 90% were seen once, and the ten largest hold 2.6%. Sequences were obtained from PBMCs. Every receptor here comes from a man between 18 and 35 years old in good health and CMV-seronegative.

For the CDR3, the DNA is TGTGCCACGAGCAGGGGAAACAATCAGCCCCAGCATTTT. Translating gives CATSRGNNQPQHF. The chain carries TRBV19 and TRBJ1-5, with a weak D call TRBD1 (6 bases). The CDR3 has 13 residues. The V and J ends lost 10 bases and 3 bases respectively, with 13 bases between them. The germline V gene has CDR1 LNHDA and CDR2 SQIVND (reference sequence).

The genes are TRBV5-1 and TRBJ2-2; 12 bases match TRBD2. Germline-derived CDR1 and CDR2 are SGHRS and YFSETQ. V was pared by 0 bases and J by 6 bases, with 3 bases of the junction left unmatched. CDR3 length equals 16 residues. Here the CDR3 reads CASSLGTSGMAGELFF. For the CDR3, the DNA is TGCGCCAGCAGCTTGGGGACTAGCGGGATGGCCGGGGAGCTGTTTTTT.

The chain links TRBV5-4 to TRBJ2-7; 9 bases are a match to TRBD1. The germline V gene has CDR1 SGHNT and CDR2 YYREEE (reference sequence). With 4 bases clipped from V and 4 bases from J, the junction kept 9 bases outside the gene matches. This CDR3 has 15 residues. CDR3 nucleotide sequence: TGTGCCAGCAGCAACCCGTCGACAGGGGGGTACGAGCAGTACTTC. Translating it yields CASSNPSTGGYEQYF. Filled out from reference TRBV5-4 and TRBJ2-7, the complete variable domain reads ETGVTQSPTHLIKTRGQQVTLRCSSQSGHNTVSWYQQALGQGPQFIFQYYREEENGRGNFPPRFSGLQFPNYSSELNVNALELDDSALYLCASSNPSTGGYEQYFGPGTRLTVT.

The V and J genes are TRBV6-5 and TRBJ1-1; D not certain. The CDR3 is 14 residues long. The V end lost 2 bases, the J end lost 1 base, and 8 bases lay between the germline ends. Germline V gene sequence: CDR1 MNHEY, CDR2 SVGAGI. The chain's CDR3 is CASSYGSGNTEAFF. CDR3 nucleotides: TGTGCCAGCAGTTACGGGTCGGGGAACACTGAAGCTTTCTTT.

The chain has TRBV7-9 and TRBJ2-5; 8 nucleotides agree with TRBD2. This CDR3 has 17 residues. Trimming cost V 1 base and J 2 bases; bases outside gene matches: 9. CDR1 and CDR2 from the germline V gene are SEHNR and FQNEAQ (reference sequence). CDR3 residues: CASSLGTSSGGQETQYF. CDR3 bases: TGTGCCAGCAGCTTAGGGACGTCGAGCGGGGGACAAGAGACCCAGTACTTC.

The rearrangement links TRBV25-1 to TRBJ2-7, with 7 bases aligning to TRBD1. The germline V gene has CDR1 MGHDK and CDR2 SYGVNS. Trimming removed 4 bases from V and 4 bases from J; junction bases left unmatched: 16. The CDR3 has 17 residues. CDR3 sequence (DNA): TGTGCCAGCAGTGGGTCCGAAGGGCCGGACAGGTTTTACGAGCAGTACTTC. It is translated as CASSGSEGPDRFYEQYF.

The chain carries TRBV5-1 and TRBJ2-2; TRBD1 matches 8 bases. Germline CDR1 SGHRS, CDR2 YFSETQ. The CDR3 sequence is 17 residues long. Trimming cost V 0 bases and J 5 bases; bases outside gene matches: 9. The CDR3 sequence is CASSLGQGLGQTGELFF. The CDR3 DNA reads TGCGCCAGCAGCTTGGGACAGGGGTTAGGTCAGACCGGGGAGCTGTTTTTT.

J is TRBJ2-1 and V is TRBV7-4; D is possibly TRBD2 (6 bases). V lost 11 bases to trimming and J lost 0 bases, with 17 bases between them. The CDR3 contains 15 residues. Per germline, CDR1 SGHVT and CDR2 SQSDAQ. The CDR3 loop reads CARNRRESSYNEQFF. The CDR3 bases are TGTGCCCGAAATCGACGGGAGAGCTCCTACAATGAGCAGTTCTTC.

This clone has just one count. The chain uses TRBV5-1 and TRBJ2-7; D is undetermined. The CDR3 consists of 15 residues. V was shortened by 0 bases and J by 0 bases, with 10 bases between the two germline ends. Germline V CDR1 and CDR2: SGHRS, YFSETQ. The CDR3 loop is CASSLAESFSYEQYF. In DNA, the CDR3 is TGCGCCAGCAGCTTGGCGGAGAGCTTCTCCTACGAGCAGTACTTC.

This clone appeared a single time. The chain uses TRBV5-3 and TRBJ2-7; a possible D gene is TRBD2 (5 bases). TRBV5-3 is reported as an ORF; its role is uncertain. CDR3 length: 14 residues. The V end lost 4 bases, the J end lost 4 bases, and 15 bases lay between the germline ends. The CDR3, as DNA: TGTGCCAGAAGCGCGGAGGTGAGTAGTTACGAGCAGTACTTC. Translated, it gives CARSAEVSSYEQYF.

V and J are TRBV11-2 and TRBJ2-7; 9 bases line up with TRBD2. V was clipped by 4 bases and J by 7 bases; unmatched bases: 5. The germline V gene encodes CDR1 SGHAT and CDR2 FQNNGV. The CDR3 is 13 residues long. The chain's CDR3 is CASSSGLAGEQYF. The CDR3, as DNA: TGTGCCAGCAGCTCGGGACTAGCCGGGGAGCAGTACTTC.

The chain combines TRBV6-5 with TRBJ1-2, with a tentative D call TRBD1 (5 bases). The germline CDR1 and CDR2 sequences are MNHEY and SVGAGI. The length of the CDR3 is 14 residues. The germline V and J ends were trimmed by 2 bases and 7 bases, with 14 bases remaining between them. Here the CDR3 DNA reads TGTGCCAGCAGTTACCAGGCAGGGTCGGGTGGCTACACCTTC. Protein: CASSYQAGSGGYTF.

The V and J genes are TRBV2 and TRBJ2-1, with 8 bases that match TRBD2. The CDR3 is made up of 13 amino acids. Trimming removed 9 bases from V and 7 bases from J; junction bases left unmatched: 8. CDR1 is SNHLY, CDR2 FYNNEI, per germline. The CDR3 sequence is CASRGGLGNEQFF. The CDR3 DNA reads TGTGCCAGTCGGGGGGGCCTAGGGAATGAGCAGTTCTTC.

CDR3 sequence reads: CASYSSGEQFF. DNA of the CDR3: TGTGCCTCGTACTCCTCGGGTGAGCAGTTCTTC. This sequence joins TRBV6-6 and TRBJ2-1; D remains ambiguous. The CDR3 length is 11 residues. The ends were cut back, 11 bases at V and 9 bases at J, with 14 bases in the middle. CDR1 and CDR2 from the germline V gene are MNHNY and SVGAGI (reference sequence).

V is TRBV28 and J is TRBJ2-1, with TRBD2 as a possible D gene (7 bases). Trimming took 2 bases from V and 8 from J, leaving 22 bases between them. Per germline, CDR1 MDHEN and CDR2 SYDVKM. CDR3 length equals 17 residues. CDR3 sequence reads: CASSLGLNGGLYDEQFF. CDR3 DNA: TGTGCCAGCAGTTTAGGTCTCAACGGGGGGCTTTACGATGAGCAGTTCTTC.

This clone showed up just once. This chain joins TRBV27 and TRBJ2-1; tentatively, D is TRBD2 (5 bases). The CDR3 runs 17 residues. The V gene lost 1 base and the J gene lost 7 bases, with 20 bases spanning the gap. CDR1 is MNHEY and CDR2 is SMNVEV in the germline V gene (reference sequence). The DNA for the CDR3 is TGTGCCAGCAGTTTATTTCAGTCGGACTTCCTACGGAATGAGCAGTTCTTC. It codes for CASSLFQSDFLRNEQFF.

J is TRBJ2-1 and V is TRBV18; D gene ambiguous. The CDR3 sequence is 14 residues long. Trimming stripped 3 bases from V and 0 bases from J, with 6 bases between. Looked up from germline, CDR1 is KGHSH and CDR2 is LQKENI. CDR3 in amino acids: CASSPDISYNEQFF. CDR3 in DNA: TGTGCCAGCTCACCTGACATCTCCTACAATGAGCAGTTCTTC.

This clone has only one observation. The V gene is TRBV5-1, the J gene TRBJ2-3; TRBD1 matches at 11 bases. CDR1 is SGHRS and CDR2 is YFSETQ in the germline V gene. The CDR3 has 15 residues. The ends lost 4 bases at V and 5 bases at J; junction bases unmatched: 6. The CDR3 loop is CASSRDRGEQDTQYF. The CDR3 DNA sequence: TGCGCCAGCAGCAGGGACAGGGGGGAGCAAGATACGCAGTATTTT.

The chain recombines TRBV6-6 with TRBJ1-2; 8 nucleotides line up with TRBD1. There are 14 residues in the CDR3. CDR1 is MNHNY, CDR2 SVGAGI, per germline (reference sequence). V lost 7 bases to trimming and J lost 2 bases; unmatched junction nucleotides: 6. The CDR3 here is CASKGQGANYGYTF. The CDR3 DNA reads TGTGCCAGCAAAGGCCAGGGGGCGAACTATGGCTACACCTTC.

The chain employs TRBV19 and TRBJ2-7, with D maybe TRBD2 (5 bases). Germline V lookup: CDR1 LNHDA, CDR2 SQIVND (reference sequence). CDR3 size: 14 residues. Trimming pared 1 base from V and 7 bases from J, leaving 14 bases between. CDR3 sequence: CASSIGGFGVEQYF. The CDR3 nucleotides are TGTGCCAGTAGTATAGGAGGGTTTGGGGTTGAGCAGTACTTC.

In DNA form, the CDR3 reads TGTGCCAGCGGATCGGGTAGCTCTAATGAAAAACTGTTTTTT. Its translation is CASGSGSSNEKLFF. The chain has TRBV25-1 and TRBJ1-4; D call uncertain. This CDR3 spans 14 amino acids. The germline CDR1 and CDR2 sequences are MGHDK and SYGVNS. Trimming shortened V by 8 bases and J by 3 bases, and 13 bases separated the two germline ends.

This clone was picked up a small number of times. The V and J genes are TRBV7-8 and TRBJ1-2; a possible D gene is TRBD1 (5 bases). The V end was cut by 1 base, the J end by 3 bases, with 6 bases between. The length of the CDR3 is 13 residues. CDR1 and CDR2 (germline): SGHVS, FQNEAQ. The CDR3 here is CASSLGTYYGYTF. CDR3 bases: TGTGCCAGCAGCTTAGGGACATACTATGGCTACACCTTC.

The chain couples TRBV11-2 to TRBJ2-7; possible D gene TRBD1, 8 bases. Germline assignment: CDR1 SGHAT and CDR2 FQNNGV. With 7 bases removed from V and 5 bases from J, the gap between germline ends came to 27 bases. The CDR3 sequence is 17 residues long. CDR3 DNA sequence: TGTGCCAGCACCCCGGGGCCGCGGACAGGGAGGGGCGACGAGCAGTACTTC. This encodes CASTPGPRTGRGDEQYF.

The sample holds one count of this clone. A junction boundary mismatches the germline segment, possibly from a read error. The chain employs TRBV28 and TRBJ2-7; D is possibly TRBD2 (5 bases). There are 12 residues in the CDR3. The germline gives CDR1 MDHEN, CDR2 SYDVKM. The CDR3 nucleotides are TGTGCCAGCAGTGCCCGGGCGGGCCGAAAGAACTTC. Amino acid sequence: CASSARAGRKNF.

CDR3 DNA: TGCGCCAGCAGCCAGGAAGGGTGGGTTCTCGGGAGCTCCTACAATGAGCAGTTCTTC. Amino acids: CASSQEGWVLGSSYNEQFF. The V and J genes are TRBV4-1 and TRBJ2-1; D is possibly TRBD2 (6 bases). The CDR3 is made up of 19 amino acids. The V end lost 3 bases, the J end lost 0 bases, and 21 bases lay between the germline ends. Germline V lookup: CDR1 MGHRA, CDR2 YSYEKL.

V gene TRBV29-1 combines with J gene TRBJ1-5; D ambiguous. Trimming stripped 7 bases from V and 2 bases from J, with 21 bases between. The CDR3 has 16 residues. The germline CDR1 and CDR2 sequences are SQVTM and ANQGSEA. CDR3: CSDPKGLGEGNQPQHF. Here the CDR3 DNA reads TGCAGCGATCCCAAAGGTCTAGGAGAGGGCAATCAGCCCCAGCATTTT.

This clone was found once. The chain has TRBV2 and TRBJ1-3; unclear D gene. The germline gives CDR1 SNHLY, CDR2 FYNNEI. This CDR3 is built from 16 residues. Trimming shortened V by 9 bases and J by 0 bases, and 18 bases separated the two germline ends. The CDR3 loop reads CASGGESPLSGNTIYF. The DNA of the CDR3 is TGTGCCAGTGGTGGTGAGTCTCCCCTCTCTGGAAACACCATATATTTT.

The chain links TRBV5-4 to TRBJ2-7; TRBD1 matches 8 bases. The CDR3 runs to 13 residues. V shed 3 bases and J 5 bases; nucleotides not matched to a gene: 4. Germline CDR1 is SGHNT and CDR2 is YYREEE (reference sequence). CDR3 bases: TGTGCCAGCAGCTGGGACAGGAACAACGAGCAGTACTTC. Its protein product is CASSWDRNNEQYF.